This TCR beta chain appears in the sequencing data of a study of early T cells in non-severe SARS-CoV-2 infection. Background on the study: Sequencing targeted bulk RNA from unsorted whole blood, leaving chains unpaired.

The V and J ends lost 5 bases and 1 base, in that order; junction bases with no gene match: 7. CDR3 size: 15 residues. Germline CDR1 reads SQVTM; CDR2 reads ANQGSEA. Study-level points and caveats: Anti-spike CD8 responses were favored by VDJdb matching, which missed private and CD4 specificities.

Each cDNA molecule carried a unique molecular identifier. MiXCR was run by TCRdb on the 5' RACE reads, yielding one entry per CDR3 protein. The data hold about 84,000 distinct CDR3 sequences, with 12% observed a single time. The sample holds many counts of this clonotype. Its specificity is not known. The chain carries TRBV29-1 and TRBJ2-5; 10 bases fit TRBD2. The receptor was isolated from an adult who was a healthcare worker with PCR-confirmed SARS-CoV-2 infection or an uninfected control (not recorded which). The sample comprised whole blood. The CDR3 loop reads CSVPGASGGQETQYF. The CDR3 coding sequence is TGCAGCGTTCCCGGGGCTAGCGGGGGCCAAGAGACCCAGTACTTC. The full variable domain, its missing parts supplied by reference TRBV29-1 and TRBJ2-5, is SAVISQKPSRDICQRGTSLTIQCQVDSQVTMMFWYRQQPGQSLTLIATANQGSEATYESGFVIDKFPISRPNLTFSTLTVSNMSPEDSSIYLCSVPGASGGQETQYFGPGTRLLVL.